This T cell receptor beta chain comes out of a study of T cells in Graves' hyperthyroidism and ophthalmopathy. There are many counts of this clonotype. Authors of the study amplified TCR beta CDR3 regions from RNA transcripts. A set of HTBI primers served as the primers for a first-round RT-PCR of the TCR CDR3. Using its own MiXCR run on the multiplex PCR reads, TCRdb lists one record per CDR3 protein. The sample records fewer than 650,000 distinct CDR3 sequences, roughly 45% being singletons. Germline CDR1 and CDR2: MGHRA and YSYEKL. This CDR3 comprises 11 residues. The V and J ends lost 5 bases and 9 bases respectively, with 7 bases between them.

This chain links TRBV4-1 with TRBJ2-2, with D hard to call. What was sequenced was peripheral blood or thyroid tissue (not recorded which). The TCR was taken from an adult woman with Graves' disease, either hyperthyroidism or ophthalmopathy (not recorded which). The CDR3 DNA reads TGCGCCAGCAGCTCTAGTTGGGAGCTGTTTTTT. Translated: CASSSSWELFF.